The 2 T cell receptor beta chains reported below all come from one sample, sequenced in a study of blood T cell repertoires in COVID-19. Generated by immunoSEQ multiplex PCR, the TCRdb table keeps only in-frame clones and is missing some. The data hold about 110,000 clones, with just over 85% observed a single time. The sequenced sample consisted of peripheral blood. The receptor set was obtained from a human donor in a cohort sampled during active COVID-19.

This clone occurred a few times. This rearrangement joins TRBV12-3 or TRBV12-4 to TRBJ1-2; 8 bases line up with TRBD1. The ends lost 3 bases at V and 10 bases at J; junction bases unmatched: 4. This CDR3 spans 12 amino acids. The CDR3 DNA follows: TGTGCCAGCAGTTTCTCAGGGGGCGACTACACCTTC. Residues: CASSFSGGDYTF.

The chain combines TRBV30 with TRBJ1-2; 7 nucleotides align to TRBD1. The CDR3 consists of 15 residues. Germline V lookup: CDR1 GTSNPN, CDR2 SVGIG (reference sequence). J lost 6 bases, V lost 2 bases, and 12 bases had no gene match. The CDR3 region is CAWSLLRGNKDGYTF. Written as DNA, the CDR3 is TGTGCCTGGAGTTTACTCAGGGGGAATAAGGATGGCTACACCTTC.